The 20 T cell receptor beta chains reported below all come from one sample, sequenced in a study of cytomegalovirus exposure and HLA in healthy donors. Researchers ran the PCR with 60 Vbeta and 13 Jbeta primers. TCRdb keeps only in-frame clones here, not all; method: immunoSEQ multiplex PCR. In the table there are 120,000 or so clones, roughly 80% of which are singletons. The sequencing input was PBMCs. These receptors were obtained from a female donor in good health and CMV-seronegative.

J is TRBJ1-1 and V is TRBV5-1, with D possibly matching TRBD1 (6 bases). Germline values: CDR1 SGHRS, CDR2 YFSETQ. Trimming cost V 9 bases and J 0 bases, with 21 bases left between them. The CDR3 extends over 16 amino acids. Here the CDR3 DNA reads TGCGCCACCCAGGGAGGGGGGGGCGGTCTGAACACTGAAGCTTTCTTT. Its translation: CATQGGGGGLNTEAFF.

CDR3 sequence: CASSEYFRTGDDTEAFF. The CDR3 coding sequence is TGTGCCAGCAGTGAATATTTTAGGACAGGGGACGACACTGAAGCTTTCTTT. The gene calls are TRBV25-1 and TRBJ1-1; 9 nucleotides align to TRBD1. CDR3 size: 17 residues. After removal of 0 bases from V and 3 bases from J, the junction contained 8 bases not matched to a gene. Germline CDR1 is MGHDK and CDR2 is SYGVNS.

This chain joins TRBV19 and TRBJ2-5; 9 bases map to TRBD1. J lost 0 bases, V lost 7 bases, and 3 bases had no gene match. Germline CDR1 and CDR2: LNHDA and SQIVND (reference sequence). CDR3 length: 14 amino acids. CDR3 coding DNA: TGTGCCAGTAACCGGGACAGGGACCAAGAGACCCAGTACTTC. It yields the protein CASNRDRDQETQYF.

Turning to this clone: The sample carries other DNA sequences with the same CDR3. CDR3 DNA: TGTGCCAGCTCAGGCGGACAGGCGGGCACAGATACGCAGTATTTT. Translation: CASSGGQAGTDTQYF. The genes are TRBV18 and TRBJ2-3; 7 bases fit TRBD1. Germline V gene sequence: CDR1 KGHSH, CDR2 LQKENI. The CDR3 spans 15 residues. V trimming: 5 bases; J trimming: 1 base; junction bases outside the gene matches: 6.

This chain's CDR3 is CASSLQTGLGEQYF. The CDR3 DNA follows: TGTGCCAGCAGTTTGCAGACAGGGCTGGGAGAGCAGTACTTC. The chain has TRBV27 and TRBJ2-7, with 7 bases lining up with TRBD1. V shed 3 bases, J shed 7 bases, and the junction held 9 bases outside the gene matches. The CDR3 loop spans 14 amino acids. In germline, CDR1 is MNHEY, CDR2 SMNVEV (reference sequence).

The chain joins TRBV18 to TRBJ2-7, with TRBD1 matching 7 bases. V shed 4 bases, J shed 6 bases, and the junction held 6 bases outside the gene matches. Germline V lookup: CDR1 KGHSH, CDR2 LQKENI. This CDR3 is 13 amino acids long. CDR3 amino acids: CASSQTGSLEQYF. The CDR3, as DNA: TGTGCCAGCTCACAGACAGGGTCCCTCGAGCAGTACTTC.

V is TRBV7-9 and J is TRBJ2-1; weak D call: TRBD1 (5 bases). Germline values: CDR1 SEHNR, CDR2 FQNEAQ (reference sequence). This CDR3 comprises 12 residues. The ends were cut back, 8 bases at V and 10 bases at J, with 15 bases in the middle. The CDR3 region is CASDLGVGEQFF. For the CDR3, the DNA is TGTGCCAGCGACCTAGGGGTCGGGGAGCAGTTCTTC. Drawing the rest from reference TRBV7-9 and TRBJ2-1, the complete variable domain is DTGVSQNPRHKITKRGQNVTFRCDPISEHNRLYWYRQTLGQGPEFLTYFQNEAQLEKSRLLSDRFSAERPKGSFSTLEIQRTEQGDSAMYLCASDLGVGEQFFGPGTRLTVL.

Only one count was recorded for this clone. This chain links TRBV16 with TRBJ1-2, with D possibly matching TRBD1 (6 bases). Germline CDR1 is KGHSY and CDR2 is FQNENV. This CDR3 has 15 residues. V lost 2 bases and J 0 bases, leaving 10 bases between the germline ends. The CDR3 DNA sequence: TGTGCCAGCAGCCAACAGGGGCCTTCTAACTATGGCTACACCTTC. Translating it yields CASSQQGPSNYGYTF.

This clone was counted a few times. V gene TRBV6-1 combines with J gene TRBJ2-2, with D possibly being TRBD2 (5 bases). Per germline, CDR1 MNHNS and CDR2 SASEGT. The CDR3 loop spans 15 amino acids. V lost 3 bases, J lost 4 bases, and 12 bases lay in between. CDR3 nucleotide sequence: TGTGCCAGCAGTGATCTGCGAGGGTCCACCGGGGAGCTGTTTTTT. Residues: CASSDLRGSTGELFF.

J is TRBJ2-7 and V is TRBV5-4, with 12 bases fitting TRBD2. The germline V gene has CDR1 SGHNT and CDR2 YYREEE (reference sequence). This CDR3 comprises 14 residues. Losses at the gene ends were 5 bases for V and 13 bases for J; bases not matched to a gene: 13. This CDR3 is CASSTGLAGEPAYF. The CDR3 DNA sequence: TGTGCCAGCAGTACGGGACTAGCGGGTGAGCCTGCCTACTTC.

This clone was detected only once. The chain is built from TRBV6-1 and TRBJ1-1; D remains ambiguous. The CDR3 covers 13 residues. V lost 6 bases to trimming and J lost 5 bases, with 13 bases between them. Looked up from germline, CDR1 is MNHNS and CDR2 is SASEGT. In nucleotides, the CDR3 is TGTGCCAGCAGCCCCAATGTACGGACTGAAGCTTTCTTT. Protein product: CASSPNVRTEAFF.

The chain has TRBV2 and TRBJ1-2; D uncertain. V lost 6 bases to trimming and J lost 0 bases, with 8 bases between them. In germline, CDR1 is SNHLY, CDR2 FYNNEI. This CDR3 is 13 amino acids long. The CDR3 is CASSLDSNYGYTF. CDR3 nucleotides: TGTGCCAGCAGCCTAGACTCTAACTATGGCTACACCTTC.

The gene calls are TRBV4-1 and TRBJ1-2; D not certain. In germline, CDR1 is MGHRA, CDR2 YSYEKL. Trimming took off 5 bases at V and 9 bases at J, with 25 bases between the two ends. The CDR3 spans 16 residues. For the CDR3, the DNA is TGCGCCAGCAGCATTGAGATCGTCAATTCGTGGAGGAGCTACACCTTC. It specifies CASSIEIVNSWRSYTF.

The chain has TRBV19 and TRBJ2-1; 11 nucleotides match TRBD2. CDR1 LNHDA and CDR2 SQIVND come from the germline V gene (reference sequence). There are 16 residues in the CDR3. Losses at the gene ends were 3 bases for V and 1 base for J; bases not matched to a gene: 2. The CDR3 loop is CASSIRLAGSYNEQFF. The CDR3 DNA follows: TGTGCCAGTAGTATTCGACTAGCGGGATCCTACAATGAGCAGTTCTTC.

There are a few counts of this clone. Compared with germline, one end of the junction differs, possibly owing to a read error. The chain links TRBV6-1 to TRBJ1-4; 9 positions match TRBD1. The CDR3 runs to 16 residues. Germline V gene sequence: CDR1 MNHNS, CDR2 SASEGT. The CDR3 DNA reads TGTGCCAGCAGCGAAGGGCGGGACAGGGCTTTTGAAAAACTGTTTTTT. Its protein product is CASSEGRDRAFEKLFF.

The chain links TRBV11-2 to TRBJ1-1, with D perhaps matching TRBD1 (5 bases). From germline, CDR1 is SGHAT and CDR2 FQNNGV. V gave up 3 bases and J gave up 5 bases, with 13 bases separating them. The CDR3 length is 14 residues. The DNA of the CDR3 is TGTGCCAGCAGCTTCGGGGGATTTCGAACTGAAGCTTTCTTT. Its translation is CASSFGGFRTEAFF. Using reference TRBV11-2 and TRBJ1-1 for the parts outside the CDR3, the full variable domain is EAGVAQSPRYKIIEKRQSVAFWCNPISGHATLYWYQQILGQGPKLLIQFQNNGVVDDSQLPKDRFSAERLKGVDSTLKIQPAKLEDSAVYLCASSFGGFRTEAFFGQGTRLTVV.

J is TRBJ1-5 and V is TRBV6-5; 8 nucleotides line up with TRBD1. Germline values: CDR1 MNHEY, CDR2 SVGAGI. The CDR3 has 15 amino acids. V lost 6 bases, J lost 2 bases, and 6 bases stayed unmatched. CDR3 coding DNA: TGTGCCAGCAGCCCAGACAGGGGAGGCAATCAGCCCCAGCATTTT. Amino acid sequence: CASSPDRGGNQPQHF.

The chain joins TRBV2 to TRBJ2-7, with 9 bases matching TRBD1. Trimming at V came to 4 bases and at J to 3 bases, leaving 1 base not matched to a gene. The CDR3 is 13 residues long. Germline assignment: CDR1 SNHLY and CDR2 FYNNEI. CDR3 protein: CASSGQGVYEQYF. Written as DNA, the CDR3 is TGTGCCAGCAGTGGACAGGGGGTCTACGAGCAGTACTTC.

With respect to this clone: The sample has other DNA sequences that encode this CDR3 too. The chain carries TRBV30 and TRBJ2-2; 11 bases fit TRBD2. Germline CDR1 reads GTSNPN; CDR2 reads SVGIG (reference sequence). This CDR3 contains 16 residues. The V and J ends lost 0 bases and 6 bases, in that order; junction bases with no gene match: 6. The CDR3 loop is CAWSVLLAGVAGELFF. The CDR3 DNA follows: TGTGCCTGGAGTGTACTACTAGCGGGAGTCGCCGGGGAGCTGTTTTTT.

This clone has just one count. This chain links TRBV30 with TRBJ1-4; D is ambiguous. The CDR3 covers 11 residues. The V gene's germline CDR1 is GTSNPN and CDR2 SVGIG (reference sequence). Trimming left V 5 bases short and J 6 bases short, with 7 bases between. CDR3 in amino acids: CAWAGDEKLFF. CDR3 DNA: TGTGCCTGGGCCGGGGATGAAAAACTGTTTTTT.